Listed below are T cell receptor beta chains from one sample, sequenced in a study of T cell repertoires in cytomegalovirus infection. TCRdb ran MiXCR on the reads and lists one entry per CDR3 protein. The sample lists some 480,000 distinct CDR3 sequences, around a third occurring once. No antigen has been identified for these receptors. The starting material was cultured PBMCs, obtained from culture after CMV antigen stimulation. The receptor source for this set is a human donor in good health (CMV status not recorded). Some clones in this sample may be carry-over from other donors' samples. Both conserved end residues are part of each CDR3. The order of the fields is V gene, J gene, clone size, D gene, CDR3 DNA, CDR3 protein. A D gene is named only where the DNA matches it firmly. Only some rows state a clone size, as once, few, many or a class for expanded clones.

V gene: TRBV6-6; J gene: TRBJ1-2; clone size: NA; D gene: NA; CDR3 DNA: TGTGCCAGCTACTACCCGGGAACCTCTAATGGCTACACCTTC; CDR3 protein: CASYYPGTSNGYTF
V gene: TRBV6-5; J gene: TRBJ1-4; clone size: NA; D gene: NA; CDR3 DNA: TGTGCCAGCAGTTTAAGTATTGGGGGGTCACTAGAAAAACTGTTTTTT; CDR3 protein: CASSLSIGGSLEKLFF
V gene: TRBV11-3; J gene: TRBJ2-1; clone size: NA; D gene: NA; CDR3 DNA: TGTGCCAGCAGCTTAGAGGCCCCGGCGGAGCAGTTCTTC; CDR3 protein: CASSLEAPAEQFF
V gene: TRBV12-3/TRBV12-4; J gene: TRBJ2-5; clone size: few; D gene: NA; CDR3 DNA: TGTGCCAGCAGCTCTTCCTCAGGCGGCGCCGCGGAGACCCAGTACTTC; CDR3 protein: CASSSSSGGAAETQYF
V gene: TRBV4-1; J gene: TRBJ2-7; clone size: NA; D gene: TRBD2; CDR3 DNA: TGCGCCAGCAGCCCTACCTCGGGACTACGGTACGAGCAGTACTTC; CDR3 protein: CASSPTSGLRYEQYF
V gene: TRBV7-2; J gene: TRBJ2-5; clone size: many; D gene: NA; CDR3 DNA: TGTGCCAGCAGCTTACTTTCGGAGACCCAGTACTTC; CDR3 protein: CASSLLSETQYF
V gene: TRBV7-2; J gene: TRBJ1-1; clone size: many; D gene: TRBD1; CDR3 DNA: TGTGCCAGCAGCTTAGGGACAGGGATGAACACTGAAGCTTTCTTT; CDR3 protein: CASSLGTGMNTEAFF
V gene: TRBV19; J gene: TRBJ1-5; clone size: few; D gene: NA; CDR3 DNA: TGTGCCAGTATCCCCATAATGCCCCAGCATTTT; CDR3 protein: CASIPIMPQHF
V gene: TRBV12-3/TRBV12-4; J gene: TRBJ2-2; clone size: few; D gene: TRBD2; CDR3 DNA: TGTGCCAGCAGCCATAGCGGGAGGGCGGTCACCGGGGAGCTGTTTTTT; CDR3 protein: CASSHSGRAVTGELFF
V gene: TRBV7-2; J gene: TRBJ1-2; clone size: many; D gene: TRBD1; CDR3 DNA: TGTGCCAGCAGCCCCGGACAGGTTTATGGCTACACCTTC; CDR3 protein: CASSPGQVYGYTF
V gene: TRBV29-1; J gene: TRBJ1-2; clone size: NA; D gene: NA; CDR3 DNA: TGCAGCGTTGAAGAATACAGGGTATACGGCTACACCTTC; CDR3 protein: CSVEEYRVYGYTF
V gene: TRBV7-2; J gene: TRBJ1-6; clone size: NA; D gene: NA; CDR3 DNA: TGTGCCAGCAGCCGCGGACAGCTTAATTCACCCCTCCACTTT; CDR3 protein: CASSRGQLNSPLHF
V gene: TRBV5-6; J gene: TRBJ1-1; clone size: few; D gene: NA; CDR3 DNA: TGTGCCAGCAGCACACGCTATATGGGGGGTCGAGGCACTGAAGCTTTCTTT; CDR3 protein: CASSTRYMGGRGTEAFF
V gene: TRBV7-9; J gene: TRBJ1-2; clone size: many; D gene: NA; CDR3 DNA: TGTGCCAGCAGCTTAGGACCGGGTTATGGCTACACCTTC; CDR3 protein: CASSLGPGYGYTF
V gene: TRBV7-3; J gene: TRBJ2-6; clone size: many; D gene: NA; CDR3 DNA: TGTGCCAGCAGCTCAGCTGGGACTGGGGCCAACGTCCTGACTTTC; CDR3 protein: CASSSAGTGANVLTF
V gene: TRBV29-1; J gene: TRBJ1-1; clone size: NA; D gene: NA; CDR3 DNA: TGCAGCGTTGAAAGGGACGCCGGGAACACTGAAGCTTTCTTT; CDR3 protein: CSVERDAGNTEAFF